This T cell receptor beta chain was identified in a study of T cells in Graves' hyperthyroidism and ophthalmopathy. The source material, RNA transcripts, was used to amplify TCR beta CDR3 regions. TCR CDR3 regions were first amplified by RT-PCR with HTBI primers. One entry per CDR3 protein, called by TCRdb with MiXCR from the multiplex PCR reads. The repertoire holds about 360,000 distinct CDR3 sequences, with 19% as singletons. CDR3 length equals 17 residues. Germline trimming cut 1 base from V and 2 bases from J; bases unmatched to any gene: 7. Germline CDR1 LGHNA, CDR2 YNFKEQ. General study findings and limits: Clonotypes that were expanded in thyroid above 0.001 mostly appeared in blood too.

Uncontrolled infection, other autoimmune disease, pregnancy or lactation excluded patients. Diagnoses were established using clinical symptoms, serum thyroxine and TRAb, thyroid ultrasound and orbital computed tomography. Note on this clonotype: Antigen unknown.

Sequenced input: blood. The chain uses TRBV4-2 and TRBJ2-5; TRBD2 agrees at 10 bases. The origin of this receptor is a woman aged 18-29 years with Graves' hyperthyroidism. CDR3 coding DNA: TGTGCCAGCAGCCAAGCCCCTAGCGGGGGAGGTCAAGAGACCCAGTACTTC. As protein: CASSQAPSGGGQETQYF.